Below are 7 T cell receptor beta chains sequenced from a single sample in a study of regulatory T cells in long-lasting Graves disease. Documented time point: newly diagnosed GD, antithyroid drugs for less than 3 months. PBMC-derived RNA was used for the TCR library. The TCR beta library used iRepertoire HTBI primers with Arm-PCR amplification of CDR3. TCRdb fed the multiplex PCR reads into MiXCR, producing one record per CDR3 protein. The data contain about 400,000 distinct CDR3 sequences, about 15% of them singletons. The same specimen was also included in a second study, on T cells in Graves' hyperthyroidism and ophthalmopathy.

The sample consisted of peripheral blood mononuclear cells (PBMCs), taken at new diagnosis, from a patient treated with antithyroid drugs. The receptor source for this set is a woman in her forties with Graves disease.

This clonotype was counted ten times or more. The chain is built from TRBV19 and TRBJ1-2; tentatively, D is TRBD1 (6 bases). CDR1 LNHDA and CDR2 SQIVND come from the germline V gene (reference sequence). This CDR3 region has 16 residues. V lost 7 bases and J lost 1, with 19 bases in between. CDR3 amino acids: CASTVSDGQLNYGYTF. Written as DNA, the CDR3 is TGTGCCAGTACCGTATCCGATGGACAGCTTAACTATGGCTACACCTTC.

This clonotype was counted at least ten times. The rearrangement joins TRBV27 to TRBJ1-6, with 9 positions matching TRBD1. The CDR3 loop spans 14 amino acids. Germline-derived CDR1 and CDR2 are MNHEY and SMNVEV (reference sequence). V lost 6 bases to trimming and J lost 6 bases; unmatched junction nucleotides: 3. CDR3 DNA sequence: TGTGCCAGCAGACAGGGGGCAGTTAATTCACCCCTCCACTTT. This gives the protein CASRQGAVNSPLHF.

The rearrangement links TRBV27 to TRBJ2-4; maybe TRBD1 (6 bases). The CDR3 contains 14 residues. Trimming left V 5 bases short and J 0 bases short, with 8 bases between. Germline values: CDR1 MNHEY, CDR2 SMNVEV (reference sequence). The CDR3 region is CASSPGVAKNIQYF. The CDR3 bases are TGTGCCAGCAGTCCAGGGGTAGCCAAAAACATTCAGTACTTC.

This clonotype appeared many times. The CDR3, as DNA: TGTGCCACCAGCAGAGATCTAGTGAGTGGAGTCGGGGAGCAGTTCTTC. Translating it yields CATSRDLVSGVGEQFF. J is TRBJ2-1 and V is TRBV15, with no clear D. This CDR3 is built from 16 residues. The germline V gene encodes CDR1 LNHNV and CDR2 YYDKDF (reference sequence). The germline V and J ends were trimmed by 0 bases and 10 bases, with 19 bases remaining between them.

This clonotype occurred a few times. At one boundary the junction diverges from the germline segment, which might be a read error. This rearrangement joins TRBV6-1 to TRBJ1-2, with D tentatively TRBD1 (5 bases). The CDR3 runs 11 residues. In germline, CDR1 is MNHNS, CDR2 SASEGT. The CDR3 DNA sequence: TGTGCCAGCGGTGAAGGGGAGGGCTACACCTTC. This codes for CASGEGEGYTF.

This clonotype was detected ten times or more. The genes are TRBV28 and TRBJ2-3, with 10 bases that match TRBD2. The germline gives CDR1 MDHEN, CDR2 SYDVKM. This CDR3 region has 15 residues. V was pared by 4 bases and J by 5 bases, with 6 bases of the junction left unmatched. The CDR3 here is CASSYGTSVGDTQYF. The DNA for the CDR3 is TGTGCCAGCAGTTACGGGACTAGCGTGGGAGATACGCAGTATTTT.

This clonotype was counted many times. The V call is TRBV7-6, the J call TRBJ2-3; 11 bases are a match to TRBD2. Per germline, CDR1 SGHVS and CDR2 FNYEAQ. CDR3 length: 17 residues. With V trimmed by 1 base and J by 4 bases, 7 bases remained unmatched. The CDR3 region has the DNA TGTGCCAGCAGCTTAGGTAGCGGGAGGGCCTCCTCAGATACGCAGTATTTT. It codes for CASSLGSGRASSDTQYF.